The source of this TCR beta chain is a study of tumor-infiltrating lymphocytes in oesophageal squamous cell carcinoma (dated by TCRdb to about 2016). CDR1 SEHNR and CDR2 FQNEAQ were looked up in the germline V gene (reference sequence). Inclusive of the bounding cysteine and phenylalanine, the CDR3 is 14 residues long. Of the read, only the CDR3 DNA is kept; its 42 bases are in frame from base 1. V trim: 1 base; J trim: 4 bases; unmatched bases: 1. This clonotype was seen only a few times. This receptor's antigen is unknown. There are no base qualities to consult, and no much larger clone falls within one base. Libraries were made using PCR. Instrument on record: Illumina HiSeq 2000. The public reads were reanalyzed by TCRdb: fastp trimming at Q25, MiXCR alignment, in-frame beta chains only. Each entry merges the rows of one CDR3 protein and shows their most common DNA and genes. This sample gives about 12,000 distinct CDR3 sequences in total; 50% to 65% of them show up just once. Together, the top ten hold 32% of the sample.

The sequence links TRBV7-9 to TRBJ2-3, with TRBD1 identical over 8 junction bases. The origin of this receptor is a female donor with esophageal squamous cell carcinoma. Sample: esophageal tumor tissue. CDR3 region: CASSLETGADTQYF. The sequenced DNA: TGTGCCAGCAGCTTAGAGACAGGGGCAGATACGCAGTATTTT.